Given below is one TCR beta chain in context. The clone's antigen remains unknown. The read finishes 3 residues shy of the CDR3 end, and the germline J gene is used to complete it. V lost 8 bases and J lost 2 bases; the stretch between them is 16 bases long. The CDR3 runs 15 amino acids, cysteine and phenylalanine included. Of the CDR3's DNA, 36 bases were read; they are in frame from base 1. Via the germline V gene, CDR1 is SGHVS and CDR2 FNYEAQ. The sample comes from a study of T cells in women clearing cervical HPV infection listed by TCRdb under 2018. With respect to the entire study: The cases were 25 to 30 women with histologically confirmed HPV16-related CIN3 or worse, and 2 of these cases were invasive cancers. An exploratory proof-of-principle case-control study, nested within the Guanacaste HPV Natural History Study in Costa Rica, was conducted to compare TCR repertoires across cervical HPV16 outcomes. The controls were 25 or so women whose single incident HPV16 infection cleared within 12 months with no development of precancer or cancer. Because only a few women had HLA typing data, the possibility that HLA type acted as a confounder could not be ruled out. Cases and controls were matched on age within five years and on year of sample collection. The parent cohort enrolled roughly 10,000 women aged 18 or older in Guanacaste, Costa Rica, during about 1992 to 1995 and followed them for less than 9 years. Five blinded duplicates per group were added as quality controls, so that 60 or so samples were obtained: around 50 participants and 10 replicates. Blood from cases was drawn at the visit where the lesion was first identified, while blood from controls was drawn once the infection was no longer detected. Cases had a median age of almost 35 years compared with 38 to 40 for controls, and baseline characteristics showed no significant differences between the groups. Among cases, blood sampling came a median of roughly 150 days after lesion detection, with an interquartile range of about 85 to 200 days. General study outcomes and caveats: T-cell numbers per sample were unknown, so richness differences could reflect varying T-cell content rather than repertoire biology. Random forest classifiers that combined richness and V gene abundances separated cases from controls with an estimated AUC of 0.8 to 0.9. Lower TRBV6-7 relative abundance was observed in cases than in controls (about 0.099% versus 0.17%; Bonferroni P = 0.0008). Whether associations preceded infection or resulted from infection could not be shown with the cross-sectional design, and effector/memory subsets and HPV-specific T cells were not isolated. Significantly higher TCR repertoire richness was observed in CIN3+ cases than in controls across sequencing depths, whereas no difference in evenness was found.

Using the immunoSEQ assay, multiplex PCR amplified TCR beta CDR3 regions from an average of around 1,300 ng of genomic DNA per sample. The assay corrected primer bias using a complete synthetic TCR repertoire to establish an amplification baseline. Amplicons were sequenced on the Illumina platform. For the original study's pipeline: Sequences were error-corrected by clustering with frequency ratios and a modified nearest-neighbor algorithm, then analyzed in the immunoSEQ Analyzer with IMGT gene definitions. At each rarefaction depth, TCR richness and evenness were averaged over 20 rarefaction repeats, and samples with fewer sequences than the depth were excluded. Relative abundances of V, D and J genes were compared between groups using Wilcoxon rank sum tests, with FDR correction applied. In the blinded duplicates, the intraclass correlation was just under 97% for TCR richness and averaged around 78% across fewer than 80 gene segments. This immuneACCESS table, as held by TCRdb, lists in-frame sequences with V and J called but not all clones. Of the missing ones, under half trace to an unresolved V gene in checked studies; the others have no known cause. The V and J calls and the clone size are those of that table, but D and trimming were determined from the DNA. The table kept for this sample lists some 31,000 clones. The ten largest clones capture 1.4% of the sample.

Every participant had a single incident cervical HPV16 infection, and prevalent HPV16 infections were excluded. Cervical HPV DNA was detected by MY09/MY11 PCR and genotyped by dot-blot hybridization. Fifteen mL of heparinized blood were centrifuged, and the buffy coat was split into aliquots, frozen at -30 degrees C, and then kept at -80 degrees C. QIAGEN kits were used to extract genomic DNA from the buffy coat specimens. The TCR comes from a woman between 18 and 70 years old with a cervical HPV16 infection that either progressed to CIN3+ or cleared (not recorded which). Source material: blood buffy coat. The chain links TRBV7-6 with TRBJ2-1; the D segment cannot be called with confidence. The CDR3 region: CASSKGQATYNEQFF. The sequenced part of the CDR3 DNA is TGTGCCAGCTCAAAGGGTCAGGCTACCTACAATGAG.